This T cell receptor beta chain was sequenced during a study of T cell repertoires in cytomegalovirus infection. In the study overall: Matching HLA type, along with CMV infection, was indicated by public TCR beta signatures.

A single record per CDR3 protein comes from TCRdb applying MiXCR to the reads. The repertoire holds about 250,000 distinct CDR3 sequences, with approximately 13% as singletons. This clonotype occurred a few times. A much larger clone sits a single nucleotide away, making a read error possible. This is likely a read error, given that the CDR3 carries no conserved phenylalanine or tryptophan at its end. The receptor was isolated from a human donor in good health (CMV status not recorded). Some clones in this sample may be carry-over from other donors' samples. The sequenced material came from PBMCs.

DNA for the CDR3: TGCGCCAGCAGCTCCAATGTACGGGCCCAGAACACTGAAGCTTTCCTT. Protein sequence: CASSSNVRAQNTEAFL. V usage is TRBV5-1 and J usage is TRBJ1-1; D unresolved. CDR1 and CDR2 from the germline V gene are SGHRS and YFSETQ. Trimming took 3 bases from V and 1 from J, leaving 16 bases between them. This CDR3 has 16 amino acids.